Each of the 14 T cell receptor beta chains below was sequenced from the same sample in a study of cytomegalovirus exposure and HLA in healthy donors. The primer mix had 60 Vbeta and 13 Jbeta primers. Measured with immunoSEQ multiplex PCR; TCRdb has only the in-frame clones, and not every one. The sample shows 80,000 to 100,000 clones, and 15% sits with its ten largest clones. What was sequenced was PBMCs. The source of these receptors is a man aged 50 or older in good health and CMV-seropositive.

The rearrangement joins TRBV5-1 to TRBJ2-5; 8 nucleotides agree with TRBD1. The germline V gene encodes CDR1 SGHRS and CDR2 YFSETQ. The CDR3 sequence is 14 residues long. V trimming: 3 bases; J trimming: 4 bases; junction bases outside the gene matches: 5. Written as DNA, the CDR3 is TGCGCCAGCAGCTCCAGGGGGCAGTCAGAGACCCAGTACTTC. Its protein product is CASSSRGQSETQYF.

V is TRBV15 and J is TRBJ2-7; TRBD2 matches 8 bases. The V and J ends lost 1 base and 4 bases, in that order; junction bases with no gene match: 9. The CDR3 length is 16 residues. CDR1 LNHNV and CDR2 YYDKDF come from the germline V gene (reference sequence). The CDR3 is CATSRAPSAGGYEQYV. DNA of the CDR3: TGTGCCACCAGCAGAGCCCCGAGCGCGGGAGGTTACGAGCAGTACGTC.

V gene TRBV7-2 combines with J gene TRBJ1-5; D unclear. This CDR3 region has 13 residues. CDR1 is SGHTA, CDR2 FQGNSA, per germline. V dropped 1 base and J dropped 7 bases, with 8 bases sitting between them. CDR3 in amino acids: CASSLGRRQPQHF. DNA for the CDR3: TGTGCCAGCAGCTTAGGACGGCGGCAGCCCCAGCATTTT.

The rearrangement joins TRBV4-1 to TRBJ2-1; TRBD2 matches 10 bases. Trimming took 1 base from V and 4 from J; bases not matched to a gene: 13. Germline V gives CDR1 MGHRA, CDR2 YSYEKL. This CDR3 is built from 19 residues. The CDR3 is CASSQGELAGKGNYNEQFF. The CDR3 DNA sequence: TGCGCCAGCAGCCAAGGTGAACTAGCGGGAAAGGGTAATTACAATGAGCAGTTCTTC.

The rearrangement links TRBV5-1 to TRBJ1-1, with 9 bases matching TRBD1. Trimming cost V 4 bases and J 6 bases; bases outside gene matches: 10. Germline CDR1 and CDR2: SGHRS and YFSETQ. The CDR3 runs to 15 residues. The CDR3 loop is CASSPKDRGSAEAFF. In DNA, the CDR3 is TGCGCCAGCAGCCCGAAGGACAGGGGTAGTGCTGAAGCTTTCTTT.

The chain links TRBV9 to TRBJ2-5; 7 bases fit TRBD1. The germline V gene has CDR1 SGDLS and CDR2 YYNGEE. The CDR3 has 14 amino acids. Trimming at V came to 2 bases and at J to 1 base, leaving 2 bases not matched to a gene. CDR3 DNA sequence: TGTGCCAGCAGCGTCGGGACAGCCCAAGAGACCCAGTACTTC. Residues: CASSVGTAQETQYF.

This chain uses TRBV6-5 with TRBJ1-5; tentative D call: TRBD1 (6 bases). Trimming removed 7 bases at V and 7 bases at J, with 14 bases between. CDR3 length equals 13 residues. Germline CDR1 MNHEY, CDR2 SVGAGI. DNA for the CDR3: TGTGCCAGCAAAACAGGGATGGGGCAGCCCCAGCATTTT. Protein: CASKTGMGQPQHF.

The chain employs TRBV5-4 and TRBJ2-1; a possible D gene is TRBD2 (6 bases). Germline V gene sequence: CDR1 SGHNT, CDR2 YYREEE (reference sequence). The CDR3 runs to 13 residues. With 1 base removed from V and 10 bases from J, the gap between germline ends came to 12 bases. Here the CDR3 reads CASSLWRAGEQFF. The CDR3, as DNA: TGTGCCAGCAGCTTGTGGAGGGCCGGGGAGCAGTTCTTC. Variable domain in full (rest from reference TRBV5-4 and TRBJ2-1): ETGVTQSPTHLIKTRGQQVTLRCSSQSGHNTVSWYQQALGQGPQFIFQYYREEENGRGNFPPRFSGLQFPNYSSELNVNALELDDSALYLCASSLWRAGEQFFGPGTRLTVL.

The chain carries TRBV4-1 and TRBJ1-1; 10 nucleotides line up with TRBD1. The CDR3 loop spans 15 amino acids. Germline V lookup: CDR1 MGHRA, CDR2 YSYEKL. The V gene end was trimmed by 4 bases and the J gene end by 4 bases; junction bases not matched to a gene: 6. The chain's CDR3 is CASSRGQGGGTEAFF. The CDR3 region has the DNA TGCGCCAGCAGCCGCGGACAGGGGGGGGGCACTGAAGCTTTCTTT.

The chain is built from TRBV14 and TRBJ1-1, with D hard to call. Between the trimmed V and J ends, which lost 1 base and 8 bases, there was a span of 5 bases. Germline values: CDR1 SGHDN, CDR2 FVKESK. The CDR3 runs 11 residues. CDR3 in amino acids: CASSQAIEAFF. The CDR3 nucleotides read TGTGCCAGCAGCCAAGCTATAGAAGCTTTCTTT.

This chain uses TRBV18 with TRBJ1-5; D is perhaps TRBD1 (5 bases). V lost 5 bases and J 2 bases, leaving 22 bases between the germline ends. The CDR3 extends over 18 amino acids. The germline CDR1 and CDR2 sequences are KGHSH and LQKENI. The CDR3 DNA reads TGTGCCAGCTCATTTGCTGGGCTGCGGGGGATGGGCAATCAGCCCCAGCATTTT. It codes for CASSFAGLRGMGNQPQHF.

The rearrangement links TRBV5-1 to TRBJ2-1; 11 bases align to TRBD2. The CDR3 length is 15 residues. Germline lookup yields CDR1 SGHRS and CDR2 YFSETQ. Trimming at V came to 1 base and at J to 10 bases, leaving 7 bases not matched to a gene. CDR3 region: CASSLFGTSGGEQFF. The DNA of the CDR3 is TGCGCCAGCAGCTTGTTCGGGACTAGCGGAGGGGAGCAGTTCTTC.

V is TRBV7-2 and J is TRBJ2-7; TRBD2 aligns across 11 bases. Germline loops: CDR1 SGHTA, CDR2 FQGNSA. The CDR3 is 15 residues long. The V segment lost 2 bases and the J segment 4 bases; nucleotides outside the gene matches: 4. The CDR3 nucleotides read TGTGCCAGCAGCTTAACTAGCGGGAGTGTTTACGAGCAGTACTTC. Translated, it gives CASSLTSGSVYEQYF.

The V call is TRBV7-8, the J call TRBJ1-1, with D possibly TRBD1 on 5 matching bases. Trimming took 6 bases from V and 0 from J, leaving 14 bases between them. Germline assignment: CDR1 SGHVS and CDR2 FQNEAQ. The CDR3 totals 15 residues. In DNA, the CDR3 is TGTGCCAGCAGGCCAGGGTTCGGCGTGAACACTGAAGCTTTCTTT. It specifies CASRPGFGVNTEAFF.